This passage covers 24 T cell receptor beta chains from one sample sequenced in a study of OX40 agonist ivuxolimab in advanced cancers. The data were produced by immunoSEQ multiplex PCR, yet TCRdb's version contains in-frame clones alone and is incomplete. The sample holds 34,000 or so clones, 65% to 90% seen once. The sequencing here drew on CD4+ or CD8+ T cells sorted from blood, taken in a trial of the OX40 agonist ivuxolimab. Receptor source: an adult with an advanced solid tumor such as melanoma, head and neck, liver or kidney cancer.

The chain couples TRBV19 to TRBJ1-5, with TRBD1 as a possible D gene (5 bases). The CDR3 is 16 residues long. Germline assignment: CDR1 LNHDA and CDR2 SQIVND (reference sequence). Trimming removed 5 bases from V and 2 bases from J, with 16 bases in between. This CDR3 is CASSWSGAWGNQPQHF. CDR3 coding DNA: TGTGCCAGTAGTTGGTCTGGGGCTTGGGGCAATCAGCCCCAGCATTTT. The whole variable domain, filled in from reference TRBV19 and TRBJ1-5, reads DGGITQSPKYLFRKEGQNVTLSCEQNLNHDAMYWYRQDPGQGLRLIYYSQIVNDFQKGDIAEGYSVSREKKESFPLTVTSAQKNPTAFYLCASSWSGAWGNQPQHFGDGTRLSIL.

This clone has a handful of counts. V and J are TRBV25-1 and TRBJ2-3; D remains ambiguous. CDR1 is MGHDK and CDR2 is SYGVNS in the germline V gene. This CDR3 is built from 15 residues. V dropped 1 base and J dropped 8 bases, with 16 bases sitting between them. Here the CDR3 DNA reads TGTGCCAGCAGTGAATCCCCCCATTGGGCTGTTACGCAGTATTTT. The encoded protein is CASSESPHWAVTQYF.

This clone turned up a few times. The CDR3 DNA sequence: TGCGCCAGCAGCCAGGGTCTAGCGGGGGCCCTTGGAGAGCAGTACTTC. Its protein is CASSQGLAGALGEQYF. This chain joins TRBV4-3 and TRBJ2-7; 10 bases agree with TRBD2. The CDR3 runs to 16 residues. Looked up from germline, CDR1 is LGHNA and CDR2 is YSLEER. J gave up 7 bases and V 3 bases, and 12 bases lay outside the gene matches.

The rearrangement links TRBV7-3 to TRBJ2-3, with 8 bases that match TRBD2. Germline CDR1 reads SGHTA; CDR2 reads FQGTGA. Unmatched junction bases numbered 4, after V lost 4 bases and J lost 1 base. The CDR3 sequence is 15 residues long. CDR3 protein: CASSSNSGGTDTQYF. Written as DNA, the CDR3 is TGTGCCAGCAGCTCCAATAGCGGGGGCACAGATACGCAGTATTTT. Combining the CDR3 with reference TRBV7-3 and TRBJ2-3 gives the whole variable domain GAGVSQTPSNKVTEKGKYVELRCDPISGHTALYWYRQSLGQGPEFLIYFQGTGAADDSGLPNDRFFAVRPEGSVSTLKIQRTERGDSAVYLCASSSNSGGTDTQYFGPGTRLTVL.

The genes are TRBV5-1 and TRBJ1-1; TRBD1 might be the D (5 bases). Trimming removed 4 bases at V and 5 bases at J, with 15 bases between. Per germline, CDR1 SGHRS and CDR2 YFSETQ. The CDR3 runs to 14 residues. CDR3 in amino acids: CASSREQVRTEAFF. CDR3 nucleotide sequence: TGCGCCAGCAGCCGTGAACAGGTTCGTACTGAAGCTTTCTTT.

V and J are TRBV13 and TRBJ2-7; maybe TRBD2 (5 bases). The CDR3 runs 13 residues. Germline lookup yields CDR1 PRHDT and CDR2 FYEKMQ (reference sequence). The germline V and J ends were trimmed by 4 bases and 4 bases, with 11 bases remaining between them. The chain's CDR3 is CASSSAGRYEQYF. The CDR3, as DNA: TGTGCCAGCAGCTCCGCGGGCCGGTACGAGCAGTACTTC. Looking up the rest from reference TRBV13 and TRBJ2-7 gives the full variable domain: AAGVIQSPRHLIKEKRETATLKCYPIPRHDTVYWYQQGPGQDPQFLISFYEKMQSDKGSIPDRFSAQQFSDYHSELNMSSLELGDSALYFCASSSAGRYEQYFGPGTRLTVT.

This chain uses TRBV27 with TRBJ1-1; D may be TRBD1 (5 bases). The CDR3 extends over 15 amino acids. V was shortened by 3 bases and J by 0 bases, with 11 bases between the two germline ends. The germline V gene has CDR1 MNHEY and CDR2 SMNVEV (reference sequence). For the CDR3, the DNA is TGTGCCAGCAGTTTCACGGGCAGGGTGAACACTGAAGCTTTCTTT. Its protein is CASSFTGRVNTEAFF.

Concerning this clone itself: Because the CDR3's place on the DNA is in doubt, the DNA is left out and the CDR3 is given as listed by TCRdb. The V call is TRBV2, the J call TRBJ1-2. The CDR3 region is 13 residues in length, termini included. CDR1 is SNHLY and CDR2 is FYNNEI in the germline V gene. This CDR3 reads CASILGLSSGYTF.

The chain couples TRBV10-2 to TRBJ2-3, with 11 bases lining up with TRBD2. Germline V gene sequence: CDR1 WSHSY, CDR2 SAAADI. V gave up 2 bases and J gave up 6 bases; unmatched junction bases: 4. CDR3 length: 15 residues. The CDR3 spells CASSEASGRFDTQYF. The CDR3, as DNA: TGCGCCAGCAGTGAGGCTAGCGGGAGGTTTGATACGCAGTATTTT.

The chain links TRBV2 to TRBJ2-5, with 9 bases matching TRBD1. The CDR3 is 14 residues long. CDR1 and CDR2 from the germline V gene are SNHLY and FYNNEI. V shed 7 bases and J 3 bases; nucleotides not matched to a gene: 6. CDR3 nucleotides: TGTGCCAGCATCCGGGACAGGGTTAAAGAGACCCAGTACTTC. Amino acid sequence: CASIRDRVKETQYF.

This chain joins TRBV11-3 and TRBJ2-5; no clear D. Germline V gives CDR1 SGHNT, CDR2 YENEEA. V dropped 1 base and J dropped 1 base, with 10 bases sitting between them. This CDR3 region has 15 residues. DNA of the CDR3: TGTGCCAGCAGCTTAGGGCAGTCTACCCAAGAGACCCAGTACTTC. Translation: CASSLGQSTQETQYF.

The chain links TRBV18 to TRBJ1-1; no firm D call. CDR3 size: 13 residues. V gave up 4 bases and J gave up 4 bases, with 10 bases separating them. Germline assignment: CDR1 KGHSH and CDR2 LQKENI. The CDR3 region is CASSLERRTEAFF. The CDR3 DNA is TGTGCCAGCTCACTGGAGAGGCGCACTGAAGCTTTCTTT.

This chain uses TRBV13 with TRBJ2-1; 9 bases match TRBD2. Germline CDR1 reads PRHDT; CDR2 reads FYEKMQ (reference sequence). J lost 5 bases, V lost 3 bases, and 5 bases had no gene match. This CDR3 spans 15 amino acids. CDR3 DNA sequence: TGTGCCAGCAGCTTCCTAGCGGGACTCCACAATGAGCAGTTCTTC. Translating gives CASSFLAGLHNEQFF.

The V call is TRBV7-2, the J call TRBJ1-4, with 8 nucleotides matching TRBD1. This CDR3 is built from 14 residues. The V gene's germline CDR1 is SGHTA and CDR2 FQGNSA. V dropped 5 bases and J dropped 8; count of bases not matched to a gene: 7. The CDR3 sequence: CASSPRQGQEKLFF. The CDR3 DNA is TGTGCCAGCAGCCCAAGACAGGGGCAGGAAAAACTGTTTTTT.

Note on this clone: Relative to the germline gene, one junction end is altered; a read error may explain this. The gene calls are TRBV7-2 and TRBJ2-3; the match to TRBD2 covers 9 bases. Germline V gene sequence: CDR1 SGHTA, CDR2 FQGNSA. The CDR3 covers 15 residues. The CDR3 nucleotides are TGTGCCAGCAGCCTAGCGGGACTAAGCACAGATACGCAGTATTTT. It codes for CASSLAGLSTDTQYF.

The chain uses TRBV30 and TRBJ2-3; D may be TRBD1 (6 bases). This CDR3 contains 17 residues. Trimming took off 0 bases at V and 3 bases at J, with 19 bases between the two ends. In germline, CDR1 is GTSNPN, CDR2 SVGIG (reference sequence). The CDR3: CAWSVEVGVGATDTQYF. DNA for the CDR3: TGTGCCTGGAGTGTAGAAGTTGGTGTGGGGGCAACAGATACGCAGTATTTT.

V is TRBV5-1 and J is TRBJ1-3; D unclear. Trimming took off 4 bases at V and 0 bases at J, with 17 bases between the two ends. This CDR3 is built from 17 residues. Per germline, CDR1 SGHRS and CDR2 YFSETQ. The CDR3 region has the DNA TGCGCCAGCAGCCCCACACGGGCGGGGAGCTCTGGAAACACCATATATTTT. Amino acid sequence: CASSPTRAGSSGNTIYF.

This clone appeared once. V gene TRBV28 combines with J gene TRBJ1-1; possible D gene TRBD1, 6 bases. The CDR3 extends over 14 amino acids. Germline V gene sequence: CDR1 MDHEN, CDR2 SYDVKM. Trimming removed 6 bases from V and 0 bases from J, with 11 bases in between. The CDR3 reads CASSRTGLNTEAFF. The CDR3 coding sequence is TGTGCCAGCAGCCGTACAGGGCTGAACACTGAAGCTTTCTTT.

In DNA, the CDR3 is TGCGCCAGCAGCGGCGGGACAAGATACGAGCAGTACTTC. Amino acids: CASSGGTRYEQYF. The gene calls are TRBV5-1 and TRBJ2-7; possibly TRBD1 or TRBD2 for D (6 bases each). Germline lookup yields CDR1 SGHRS and CDR2 YFSETQ. The CDR3 runs to 13 residues. Trimming cost V 4 bases and J 4 bases, with 12 bases left between them.

The chain links TRBV6-6 to TRBJ1-6; 7 bases fit TRBD1. CDR1 and CDR2 (germline): MNHNY, SVGAGI (reference sequence). The length of the CDR3 is 15 residues. Trimming took 4 bases from V and 15 from J; bases not matched to a gene: 15. Here the CDR3 reads CASSFGTAQVLNLHF. The CDR3 bases are TGTGCCAGCAGTTTCGGGACAGCCCAAGTTTTGAACCTCCACTTT.

This clone was counted only a few times. The chain has TRBV21-1 and TRBJ2-1; the listed D gene, TRBD1, was not tested against the DNA. TRBV21-1 is termed a pseudogene. The CDR3 consists of 13 residues. CDR3 in amino acids: CASRPGQGNEQFF. In DNA form, the CDR3 reads TGTGCCAGCAGACCGGGACAGGGTAATGAGCAGTTCTTC.

This chain links TRBV7-9 with TRBJ1-4, with D hard to call. From germline, CDR1 is SEHNR and CDR2 FQNEAQ (reference sequence). This CDR3 is 15 amino acids long. V was clipped by 2 bases and J by 7 bases, with 14 bases between them. The CDR3 loop reads CASSLREGQGEKLFF. The CDR3 bases are TGTGCCAGCAGCTTAAGAGAAGGCCAAGGTGAAAAACTGTTTTTT.

J is TRBJ2-3 and V is TRBV10-1; D perhaps matches TRBD1 (5 bases). V dropped 10 bases and J dropped 6 bases, with 23 bases sitting between them. This CDR3 is 15 amino acids long. CDR1 is WNHNN and CDR2 is SYGVQD in the germline V gene (reference sequence). CDR3 protein: CATTLRGVSRDTQYF. DNA for the CDR3: TGCGCCACCACACTTAGGGGTGTAAGTAGGGATACGCAGTATTTT.

This sequence joins TRBV5-1 and TRBJ1-1, with TRBD1 matching over 8 bases. CDR1 and CDR2 (germline): SGHRS, YFSETQ. V lost 4 bases and J lost 11; bases outside the gene matches: 16. CDR3 size: 15 residues. CDR3 in amino acids: CASSPRQGNVRGAFF. CDR3 in DNA: TGCGCCAGCAGCCCCCGACAGGGGAACGTCAGGGGCGCTTTCTTT. The full variable domain, its missing parts supplied by reference TRBV5-1 and TRBJ1-1, is KAGVTQTPRYLIKTRGQQVTLSCSPISGHRSVSWYQQTPGQGLQFLFEYFSETQRNKGNFPGRFSGRQFSNSRSEMNVSTLELGDSALYLCASSPRQGNVRGAFFGQGTRLTVV.